The T cell receptor beta chain under discussion was sequenced for a study of T cell repertoires in cytomegalovirus infection. Study-wide background: Evidence of both CMV infection and a matching HLA type came from public TCR beta signatures.

To note about this clonotype: Antigen: not known.

TCRdb re-called the reads through MiXCR, storing one row per CDR3 protein. The repertoire holds roughly 760,000 distinct CDR3 sequences, with 35% as singletons. Findings of the study overall: It was HLA-C-restricted CMV-specific TCR beta clonotypes that dominated the response ex vivo. There were carriers of CMV plus the relevant HLA, and cumulative public TCR beta family frequency identified them.

CDR1 and CDR2 from the germline V gene are SGHVS and FQNEAQ. The CDR3 contains 15 residues. Deletions cut 5 bases from V and 0 bases from J, with 13 bases between. Material: PBMCs. This rearrangement joins TRBV7-8 to TRBJ1-1; D is unclear. This clonotype was obtained from a human donor in good health (CMV status not recorded). Some clones in this sample may be carry-over from other donors' samples. CDR3 loop: CASSPGKALNTEAFF. In nucleotides, the CDR3 is TGTGCCAGCAGCCCGGGGAAGGCTCTGAACACTGAAGCTTTCTTT.